The clone carrying this TCR beta chain showed up many times. The antigen is not known. Naive CD8 T cells were sorted, and the gate applied was CD8+CD4-CCR7+CD45RA+. The source of the sample is a study of molecular identifiers for immune sequencing clone quantification. Findings and limits, study-wide: Same-barcode identical TCR molecules could make highly expanded clones look smaller than they are.

Preparation methods for the bulk TCR libraries were those previously described, with listed TCR primers. TCRdb used MiXCR to reprocess the PCR reads, holding one entry per CDR3 protein. The sample gives under 350,000 distinct CDR3 sequences, roughly 24% of which show up once; about 0.74% is in the top ten. V shed 0 bases and J shed 6 bases, with 7 bases lying between them. The germline V gene has CDR1 SGHRS and CDR2 YFSETQ. This CDR3 comprises 12 residues. The V and J genes are TRBV5-1 and TRBJ2-7; tentatively, D is TRBD2 (5 bases). The clonotype was recovered from a human donor in good health. Some libraries in this study had Jurkat cell RNA spiked in. The sequencing input was naive CD8+ T cells from blood, with Jurkat cell RNA spiked in. Stated subset: FACS-sorted CD8+CD4-CCR7+CD45RA+ naive T cells. CDR3 region: CASSLAGSEQYF. In DNA, the CDR3 is TGCGCCAGCAGCTTGGCGGGGAGCGAGCAGTACTTC. Combining the CDR3 with reference TRBV5-1 and TRBJ2-7 gives the whole variable domain KAGVTQTPRYLIKTRGQQVTLSCSPISGHRSVSWYQQTPGQGLQFLFEYFSETQRNKGNFPGRFSGRQFSNSRSEMNVSTLELGDSALYLCASSLAGSEQYFGPGTRLTVT.